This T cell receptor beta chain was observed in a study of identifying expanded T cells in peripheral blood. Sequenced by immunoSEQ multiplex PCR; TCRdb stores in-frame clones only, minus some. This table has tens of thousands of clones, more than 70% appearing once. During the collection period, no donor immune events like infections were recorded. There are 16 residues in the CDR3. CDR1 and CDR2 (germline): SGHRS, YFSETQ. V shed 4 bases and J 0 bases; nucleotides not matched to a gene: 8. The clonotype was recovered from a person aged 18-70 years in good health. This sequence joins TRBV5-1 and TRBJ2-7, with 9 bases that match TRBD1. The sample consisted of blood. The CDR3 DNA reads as TGCGCCAGCAGCCCAGCCCCGGGACAGGGCTCCTACGAGCAGTACTTC. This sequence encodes CASSPAPGQGSYEQYF.